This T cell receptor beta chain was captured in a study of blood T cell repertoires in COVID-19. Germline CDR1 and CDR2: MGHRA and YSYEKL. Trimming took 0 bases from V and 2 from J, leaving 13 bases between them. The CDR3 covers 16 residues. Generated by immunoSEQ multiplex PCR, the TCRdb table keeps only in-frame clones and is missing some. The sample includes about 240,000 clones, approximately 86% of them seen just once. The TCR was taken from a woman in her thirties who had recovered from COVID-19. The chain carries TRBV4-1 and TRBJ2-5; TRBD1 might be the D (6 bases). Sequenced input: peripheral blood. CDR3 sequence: CASSQEALGTQETQYF. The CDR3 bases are TGCGCCAGCAGCCAAGAGGCTTTAGGGACACAAGAGACCCAGTACTTC.